A single sample gave rise to the 14 T cell receptor beta chains below, sequenced in a study of T cell responses to AZD1222 COVID-19 vaccine. The protocol was immunoSEQ multiplex PCR, while the TCRdb copy is restricted to in-frame clones and leaves out a portion. This repertoire shows roughly 120,000 clones, approximately 83% found once; its top ten account for around 1.6%. Source: peripheral blood, taken on day 0 of AZD1222 vaccination. The receptor source for this set is an adult in good health.

This chain links TRBV3-1 (or the pseudogene TRBV3-2) with TRBJ1-2, with D possibly being TRBD1 (6 bases). Per germline, CDR1 LGHDT and CDR2 YNNKEL (reference sequence). The CDR3 totals 16 residues. Trimming removed 4 bases at V and 4 bases at J, with 19 bases between. The CDR3 here is CASSLRRRTEGYGYTF. Here the CDR3 DNA reads TGTGCCAGCAGCCTTAGACGGCGGACAGAAGGCTATGGCTACACCTTC.

This chain joins TRBV6-5 and TRBJ1-3; weak D call: TRBD1 (5 bases). There are 14 residues in the CDR3. Germline-derived CDR1 and CDR2 are MNHEY and SVGAGI. V lost 8 bases and J 2 bases, leaving 13 bases between the germline ends. The CDR3, as DNA: TGTGCCAGCGGATCCGGGACGGCTGGAAACACCATATATTTT. Protein sequence: CASGSGTAGNTIYF.

The rearrangement links TRBV18 to TRBJ2-7; D could derive from TRBD1 or TRBD2 (5 bases each). Germline V lookup: CDR1 KGHSH, CDR2 LQKENI. V lost 3 bases, J lost 2 bases, and 14 bases lay in between. The CDR3 contains 15 residues. The CDR3 nucleotides are TGTGCCAGCTCACCCGCCGGGACCGGAGCCTACGAGCAGTACTTC. This sequence encodes CASSPAGTGAYEQYF.

This clone was seen just once. The CDR3 reads CASSRDGNQPQHF. The CDR3 DNA is TGTGCCAGCAGCAGGGATGGCAATCAGCCCCAGCATTTT. This chain uses TRBV6-4 with TRBJ1-5, with D maybe TRBD1 (5 bases). The CDR3 runs 13 residues. Germline values: CDR1 MRHNA, CDR2 SNTAGT. Deletions cut 6 bases from V and 2 bases from J, with 8 bases between.

The rearrangement links TRBV4-1 to TRBJ2-7; possibly TRBD1 for D (6 bases). V lost 4 bases to trimming and J lost 5 bases, with 15 bases between them. This CDR3 contains 14 residues. CDR1 and CDR2 from the germline V gene are MGHRA and YSYEKL. CDR3 DNA: TGCGCCAGCAGCCGCACATTGGGACAAGACGAGCAGTACTTC. It specifies CASSRTLGQDEQYF.

This chain uses TRBV4-1 with TRBJ1-1; TRBD1 is a possible D gene (5 bases). Deletions cut 6 bases from V and 4 bases from J, with 12 bases between. The germline CDR1 and CDR2 sequences are MGHRA and YSYEKL. This CDR3 comprises 13 residues. CDR3 DNA: TGCGCCAGCAGGGTCTACGGGACCACTGAAGCTTTCTTT. Translation gives CASRVYGTTEAFF.

This chain connects TRBV5-1 to TRBJ2-5; TRBD1 is a possible D gene (6 bases). Germline CDR1 reads SGHRS; CDR2 reads YFSETQ. The CDR3 runs 14 residues. V was clipped by 4 bases and J by 1 base, with 11 bases between them. CDR3 in DNA: TGCGCCAGCAGCCACGGACAGCTCCAAGAGACCCAGTACTTC. As protein: CASSHGQLQETQYF.

The V and J genes are TRBV19 and TRBJ2-1, with TRBD2 as a possible D gene (5 bases). CDR3 size: 14 residues. V was trimmed by 4 bases and J by 1 base, leaving 8 bases between them. The V gene's germline CDR1 is LNHDA and CDR2 SQIVND (reference sequence). The CDR3 DNA follows: TGTGCCAGTAGTACCCGGGGTTCCTACAATGAGCAGTTCTTC. It translates to CASSTRGSYNEQFF.

In DNA form, the CDR3 reads TGTGCCAGTAGTATAGAGAGGTCGCTGAACACTGAAGCTTTCTTT. Its translation: CASSIERSLNTEAFF. The rearrangement joins TRBV19 to TRBJ1-1; unclear D gene. V shed 0 bases and J shed 0 bases, with 8 bases lying between them. The V gene's germline CDR1 is LNHDA and CDR2 SQIVND (reference sequence). This CDR3 region has 15 residues.

The rearrangement links TRBV27 to TRBJ2-3; D call uncertain. With 8 bases removed from V and 2 bases from J, the gap between germline ends came to 5 bases. The CDR3 contains 11 residues. Germline V gene lookup returns CDR1 MNHEY and CDR2 SMNVEV (reference sequence). CDR3 coding DNA: TGTGCCAGCGGATACACAGATACGCAGTATTTT. Protein sequence: CASGYTDTQYF.

The chain combines TRBV7-9 with TRBJ1-2; D possibly corresponds to TRBD1 (6 bases). Looked up from germline, CDR1 is SEHNR and CDR2 is FQNEAQ (reference sequence). This CDR3 is built from 16 residues. The V gene lost 2 bases and the J gene lost 2 bases, with 15 bases spanning the gap. For the CDR3, the DNA is TGTGCCAGCAGCTTAAAAAGGACAGCTAGAAACTATGGCTACACCTTC. Protein product: CASSLKRTARNYGYTF.

The gene calls are TRBV4-2 and TRBJ2-5, with TRBD2 matching over 8 bases. Germline loops: CDR1 LGHNA, CDR2 YNFKEQ. This CDR3 is built from 15 residues. Trimming removed 0 bases from V and 1 base from J; junction bases left unmatched: 1. The CDR3: CASSQDTSGQETQYF. The CDR3 nucleotides read TGTGCCAGCAGCCAAGACACTAGCGGCCAAGAGACCCAGTACTTC.

This clone appeared a single time. The gene calls are TRBV30 and TRBJ2-1; 8 bases map to TRBD2. This CDR3 comprises 14 residues. J was trimmed by 6 bases and V by 7 bases; bases with no gene match: 11. The germline V gene encodes CDR1 GTSNPN and CDR2 SVGIG (reference sequence). The CDR3 DNA follows: TGTGCCTTCCTACTAGCGGAGGCTCTCAATGAGCAGTTCTTC. This translates into CAFLLAEALNEQFF.

This clone has just a few counts. CDR3 DNA: TGTGCCAGCAGCGCGTTGAGGGGGCGCGCCACAGATACGCAGTATTTT. Its protein is CASSALRGRATDTQYF. The V and J genes are TRBV11-1 and TRBJ2-3, with 7 bases identical to TRBD1. CDR1 is SGHAT and CDR2 is FQDESV in the germline V gene (reference sequence). The J segment lost 2 bases and the V segment lost 5 bases, leaving 10 bases of the junction unmatched. This CDR3 has 16 residues. Looking up the rest from reference TRBV11-1 and TRBJ2-3 gives the full variable domain: EAEVAQSPRYKITEKSQAVAFWCDPISGHATLYWYRQILGQGPELLVQFQDESVVDDSQLPKDRFSAERLKGVDSTLKIQPAELGDSAMYLCASSALRGRATDTQYFGPGTRLTVL.